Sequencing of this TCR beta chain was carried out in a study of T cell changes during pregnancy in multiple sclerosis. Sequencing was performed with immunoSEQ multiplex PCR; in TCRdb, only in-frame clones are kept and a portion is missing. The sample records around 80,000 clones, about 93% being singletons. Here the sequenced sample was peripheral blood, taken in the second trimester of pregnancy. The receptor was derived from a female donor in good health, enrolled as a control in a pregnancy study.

This CDR3 is CASSIEGEDTQYF. CDR3 nucleotide sequence: TGTGCCAGTAGTATTGAAGGGGAAGATACGCAGTATTTT. The chain uses TRBV19 and TRBJ2-3, with D tentatively TRBD1 (5 bases). The ends were cut back, 3 bases at V and 5 bases at J, with 9 bases in the middle. Per the germline V gene, CDR1 is LNHDA and CDR2 is SQIVND (reference sequence). The CDR3 is made up of 13 amino acids.